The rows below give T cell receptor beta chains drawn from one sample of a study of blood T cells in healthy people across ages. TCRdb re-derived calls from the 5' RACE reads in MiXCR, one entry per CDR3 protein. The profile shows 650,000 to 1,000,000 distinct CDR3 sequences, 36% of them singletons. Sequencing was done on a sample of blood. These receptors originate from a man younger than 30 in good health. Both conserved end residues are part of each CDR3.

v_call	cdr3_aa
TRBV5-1	CASSLDLYEQYF
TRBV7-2	CASSFFGGEDEQFF
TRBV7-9	CASSHRQVYEQFF
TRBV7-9	CASSSGTYSVLTF
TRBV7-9	CASSLTTGVRRGSSYEQYF
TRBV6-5	CASSYVTGRTYNEQFF
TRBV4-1	CASSQGASGQGYNEQFF
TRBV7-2	CASRPQGSSDTQYF
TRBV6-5	CASRPGRGREQFF
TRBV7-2	CAAGPQGASTDTQYF
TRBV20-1	CSARRGTGYQETQFF
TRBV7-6	CASSRLGSDPPHF
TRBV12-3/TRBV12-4	CASSPVRADTEYF
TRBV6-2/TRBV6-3	CASSTGQGYVTDGYTF
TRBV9	CASSESAGKGTDTQYF
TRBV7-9	CASSYRDGGGYTF
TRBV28	CASRQGPTANYGYTF
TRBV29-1	CSVRQTENTEAFF
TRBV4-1	CASSQEEGKTGLNTEAFF
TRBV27	CASSPPGGNEKLFF
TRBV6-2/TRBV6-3	CASSANRPYEQYF
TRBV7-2	CASSIRTEAFF
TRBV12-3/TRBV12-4	CASSRQGKNIQYF
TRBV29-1	CSVEDSDSYNEQFF
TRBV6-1	CASSPRQGGANEQFF
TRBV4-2	CASSPGLAFTYNEQFF
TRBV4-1	CASSHAGQHNEQFF
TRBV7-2	CASSTRQGAEAFF
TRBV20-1	CSAASGATEAFF
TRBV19	CASSLTPGQGVNEQFF
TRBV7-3	CASSLSYNSPLHF
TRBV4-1	CASSQDRTGVGTQYF
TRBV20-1	CSARDGSGSHSNQPQHF
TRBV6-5	CVSSLAGYGYTF
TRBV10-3	CAISESIRDDKNIQYF
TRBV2	CASTERGDYNEQFF